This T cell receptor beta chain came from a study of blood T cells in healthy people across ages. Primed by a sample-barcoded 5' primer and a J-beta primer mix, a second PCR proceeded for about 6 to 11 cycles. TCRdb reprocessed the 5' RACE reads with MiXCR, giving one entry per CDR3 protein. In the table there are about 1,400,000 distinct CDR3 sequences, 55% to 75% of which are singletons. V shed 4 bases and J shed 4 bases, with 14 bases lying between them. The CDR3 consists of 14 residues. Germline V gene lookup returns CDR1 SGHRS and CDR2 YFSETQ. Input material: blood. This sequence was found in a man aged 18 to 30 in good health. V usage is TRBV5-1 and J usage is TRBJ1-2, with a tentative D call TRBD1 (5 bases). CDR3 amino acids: CASSRTTGGYGYTF. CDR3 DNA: TGCGCCAGCAGCCGCACGACGGGGGGCTATGGCTACACCTTC.